Below are 30 T cell receptor beta chains sequenced from a single sample in a study of blood T cell repertoires in COVID-19. Sequenced by immunoSEQ multiplex PCR; TCRdb stores in-frame clones only, minus some. The data show roughly 200,000 clones, 75% to 90% seen once. The sample consisted of peripheral blood. The receptors were gathered from a woman aged 40 to 55 with COVID-19, enrolled during active disease.

This clone was detected many times. The chain couples TRBV14 to TRBJ1-2; the match to TRBD1 covers 7 bases. Germline CDR1 SGHDN, CDR2 FVKESK. The CDR3 loop spans 15 amino acids. After removal of 2 bases from V and 8 bases from J, the junction contained 11 bases not matched to a gene. In DNA, the CDR3 is TGTGCCAGCAGCCAACAAGGACAGGCCTGGGAGGGCTACACCTTC. Encoded protein: CASSQQGQAWEGYTF.

This clone has just a few counts. This chain joins TRBV7-8 and TRBJ2-7; D gene unclear. Between the trimmed V and J ends, which lost 1 base and 2 bases, there was a span of 9 bases. Germline V gene lookup returns CDR1 SGHVS and CDR2 FQNEAQ. This CDR3 has 14 amino acids. The CDR3 here is CASSLVRNTYEQYF. The CDR3 DNA reads as TGTGCCAGCAGCTTAGTGCGGAATACCTACGAGCAGTACTTC.

This chain uses TRBV5-4 with TRBJ2-3, with 12 bases lining up with TRBD2. J lost 5 bases, V lost 9 bases, and 4 bases had no gene match. CDR1 and CDR2 from the germline V gene are SGHNT and YYREEE (reference sequence). The CDR3 contains 13 residues. CDR3 nucleotides: TGTGCCACTATACTAGCGGGAGGAGATACGCAGTATTTT. Its protein product is CATILAGGDTQYF.

This clone has only a few counts. This chain uses TRBV7-2 with TRBJ2-7; 10 bases are shared with TRBD2. The length of the CDR3 is 18 residues. Trimming at V came to 4 bases and at J to 3 bases, leaving 15 bases not matched to a gene. CDR1 and CDR2 from the germline V gene are SGHTA and FQGNSA. The CDR3 reads CASSSFSSSGGTHYEQYF. The DNA for the CDR3 is TGTGCCAGCAGCTCCTTTAGTAGTAGCGGGGGGACTCACTACGAGCAGTACTTC.

The gene calls are TRBV27 and TRBJ1-1, with D perhaps TRBD1 (5 bases). This CDR3 contains 12 residues. CDR1 is MNHEY, CDR2 SMNVEV, per germline (reference sequence). V lost 3 bases, J lost 6 bases, and 8 bases lay in between. CDR3 region: CASSLWGAEAFF. The CDR3 bases are TGTGCCAGCAGTTTGTGGGGGGCTGAAGCTTTCTTT.

This clone was recorded a few times. The rearrangement joins TRBV7-9 to TRBJ2-6, with D possibly TRBD2 on 5 matching bases. Per germline, CDR1 SEHNR and CDR2 FQNEAQ (reference sequence). There are 16 residues in the CDR3. Between the trimmed V and J ends, which lost 7 bases and 2 bases, there was a span of 15 bases. CDR3 in amino acids: CASTELAGPGANVLTF. The CDR3 region has the DNA TGTGCCAGCACCGAACTTGCGGGCCCTGGGGCCAACGTCCTGACTTTC.

This CDR3 reads CASTPGQGPRPEAFF. In nucleotides, the CDR3 is TGTGCCAGCACTCCGGGACAGGGGCCTCGACCTGAAGCTTTCTTT. The chain recombines TRBV28 with TRBJ1-1; 10 positions match TRBD1. Germline V gene sequence: CDR1 MDHEN, CDR2 SYDVKM. The V segment lost 7 bases and the J segment 6 bases; nucleotides outside the gene matches: 11. The CDR3 covers 15 residues.

In this sample, this clone turned up a few times. The chain carries TRBV11-3 and TRBJ2-5, with D maybe TRBD2 (6 bases). The CDR3 extends over 13 amino acids. V gave up 1 base and J gave up 8 bases, with 11 bases separating them. In germline, CDR1 is SGHNT, CDR2 YENEEA. In nucleotides, the CDR3 is TGTGCCAGCAGCTTAGCGGGAGACACTACCCAGTACTTC. Translated: CASSLAGDTTQYF.

This chain joins TRBV6-2 or TRBV6-3 and TRBJ2-3; 10 nucleotides match TRBD2. This CDR3 has 17 amino acids. The V segment lost 4 bases and the J segment 1 base; nucleotides outside the gene matches: 8. Germline V gene sequence: CDR1 MNHEY, CDR2 SVGEGT. The chain's CDR3 is CASSFLKLAGGTDTQYF. The CDR3 DNA follows: TGTGCCAGCAGTTTCTTAAAGCTAGCGGGAGGCACAGATACGCAGTATTTT.

Only one count was recorded for this clone. In DNA form, the CDR3 reads TGTGCCAGTAGAACCCCCGGACAGCACTATGGCTACACCTTC. Translated: CASRTPGQHYGYTF. This chain connects TRBV19 to TRBJ1-2, with TRBD1 as a possible D gene (6 bases). Germline V gives CDR1 LNHDA, CDR2 SQIVND (reference sequence). V was clipped by 6 bases and J by 3 bases, with 14 bases between them. This CDR3 is 14 amino acids long. Supplemented by reference TRBV19 and TRBJ1-2, the full variable domain reads DGGITQSPKYLFRKEGQNVTLSCEQNLNHDAMYWYRQDPGQGLRLIYYSQIVNDFQKGDIAEGYSVSREKKESFPLTVTSAQKNPTAFYLCASRTPGQHYGYTFGSGTRLTVV.

The chain recombines TRBV2 with TRBJ1-5; tentatively, D is TRBD1 (5 bases). CDR1 and CDR2 (germline): SNHLY, FYNNEI. CDR3 length: 15 amino acids. The V end was cut by 7 bases, the J end by 2 bases, with 15 bases between. As DNA, the CDR3 is TGTGCCAGCAAAAGGAACAGGTTCGGCAATCAGCCCCAGCATTTT. Protein sequence: CASKRNRFGNQPQHF.

The genes are TRBV7-8 and TRBJ2-7; D is possibly TRBD2 (6 bases). The CDR3 length is 15 residues. Trimming took off 1 base at V and 3 bases at J, with 13 bases between the two ends. From germline, CDR1 is SGHVS and CDR2 FQNEAQ. The CDR3 bases are TGTGCCAGCAGCTTAGGGAACCGGGAGAGCTACGAGCAGTACTTC. This translates into CASSLGNRESYEQYF.

This chain joins TRBV5-5 and TRBJ2-1, with D perhaps TRBD1 (6 bases). The CDR3 spans 13 residues. Deletions cut 1 base from V and 12 bases from J, with 14 bases between. Germline-derived CDR1 and CDR2 are SGHKS and YYEKEE (reference sequence). The CDR3 sequence: CASSLSTTGGQFF. The CDR3, as DNA: TGTGCCAGCAGCTTGTCGACGACAGGAGGGCAGTTCTTC. Full variable domain (outside the CDR3, taken from reference TRBV5-5 and TRBJ2-1): DAGVTQSPTHLIKTRGQQVTLRCSPISGHKSVSWYQQVLGQGPQFIFQYYEKEERGRGNFPDRFSARQFPNYSSELNVNALLLGDSALYLCASSLSTTGGQFFGPGTRLTVL.

The chain uses TRBV7-9 and TRBJ1-2, with a weak D call TRBD1 (6 bases). The CDR3 covers 11 residues. V gave up 3 bases and J gave up 8 bases, with 7 bases separating them. From germline, CDR1 is SEHNR and CDR2 FQNEAQ (reference sequence). CDR3: CASSLRGGYTF. CDR3 nucleotides: TGTGCCAGCAGCTTGAGGGGGGGCTACACCTTC.

The chain links TRBV18 to TRBJ2-7; TRBD1 matches at 7 bases. Unmatched junction bases numbered 10, after V lost 5 bases and J lost 3 bases. There are 15 residues in the CDR3. Per the germline V gene, CDR1 is KGHSH and CDR2 is LQKENI. The CDR3 DNA reads as TGTGCCAGCTCAGAAACAGGGGCAAGAGGCTACGAGCAGTACTTC. Its translation: CASSETGARGYEQYF.

The V and J genes are TRBV5-4 and TRBJ1-3; no firm D call. CDR1 SGHNT and CDR2 YYREEE come from the germline V gene (reference sequence). V was cut by 0 bases and J by 4 bases, with 8 bases left in between. The CDR3 has 14 residues. The CDR3 bases are TGTGCCAGCAGCTTGGGCCTAAACGGAAACACCATATATTTT. Encoded protein: CASSLGLNGNTIYF.

The gene calls are TRBV9 and TRBJ2-5; perhaps TRBD2 as D (5 bases). The CDR3 consists of 16 residues. V shed 4 bases and J shed 0 bases, with 16 bases lying between them. In germline, CDR1 is SGDLS, CDR2 YYNGEE. The CDR3 nucleotides are TGTGCCAGCAGCTCCACGATGAGGAGGTACCAAGAGACCCAGTACTTC. Protein sequence: CASSSTMRRYQETQYF.

The chain links TRBV14 to TRBJ1-2; 8 bases are a match to TRBD1. With V trimmed by 4 bases and J by 6 bases, 7 bases remained unmatched. The CDR3 length is 14 residues. CDR1 and CDR2 from the germline V gene are SGHDN and FVKESK. CDR3 in DNA: TGTGCCAGCAGCCTTGGGACAGGACGGGATGGCTACACCTTC. Its protein is CASSLGTGRDGYTF.

The gene calls are TRBV2 and TRBJ1-1; D gene ambiguous. Trimming removed 6 bases at V and 11 bases at J, with 19 bases between. Germline V lookup: CDR1 SNHLY, CDR2 FYNNEI. This CDR3 contains 13 residues. The CDR3 DNA follows: TGTGCCAGCAGCCGGGAGAATAAGGGAGAGGCTTTCTTT. It yields the protein CASSRENKGEAFF.

The chain has TRBV20-1 and TRBJ1-1; D is ambiguous. Germline V gives CDR1 DFQATT, CDR2 SNEGSKA (reference sequence). The V end was cut by 3 bases, the J end by 3 bases, with 11 bases between. CDR3 length equals 13 residues. CDR3 in amino acids: CSASRPPDTEAFF. The DNA of the CDR3 is TGCAGTGCTAGTCGCCCTCCGGACACTGAAGCTTTCTTT.

This chain uses TRBV5-5 with TRBJ2-7; the match to TRBD1 covers 8 bases. CDR1 SGHKS and CDR2 YYEKEE come from the germline V gene (reference sequence). CDR3 length equals 16 residues. The V and J ends lost 3 bases and 2 bases, in that order; junction bases with no gene match: 10. The CDR3 protein is CASSSEARGLAYEQYF. The CDR3 DNA is TGTGCCAGCAGCTCCGAGGCCAGGGGGCTCGCCTACGAGCAGTACTTC.

The CDR3 DNA reads as TGTGCCAGCAGTAACCGACTAGCGGCGGCCGGGGAGCTGTTTTTT. Translation gives CASSNRLAAAGELFF. This sequence joins TRBV9 and TRBJ2-2; TRBD2 aligns across 9 bases. CDR1 is SGDLS, CDR2 YYNGEE, per germline. The ends lost 5 bases at V and 6 bases at J; junction bases unmatched: 8. This CDR3 spans 15 amino acids.

The V and J genes are TRBV5-4 and TRBJ1-1, with 10 nucleotides matching TRBD1. This CDR3 has 17 residues. Germline values: CDR1 SGHNT, CDR2 YYREEE (reference sequence). Trimming cost V 10 bases and J 5 bases; bases outside gene matches: 20. The CDR3 sequence: CAFSITGQGIRGTEAFF. The CDR3 bases are TGTGCCTTCTCAATTACGGGACAGGGGATTCGAGGAACTGAAGCTTTCTTT.

The chain uses TRBV5-4 and TRBJ2-7, with TRBD2 as a possible D gene (5 bases). The V gene lost 2 bases and the J gene lost 5 bases, with 11 bases spanning the gap. CDR1 and CDR2 (germline): SGHNT, YYREEE (reference sequence). The CDR3 totals 13 residues. CDR3 sequence: CASSLEGSHEQYF. In DNA form, the CDR3 reads TGTGCCAGCAGCTTAGAGGGCAGCCACGAGCAGTACTTC.

The rearrangement links TRBV27 to TRBJ2-5, with 8 bases fitting TRBD1. There are 14 residues in the CDR3. With 5 bases clipped from V and 6 bases from J, the junction kept 8 bases outside the gene matches. Germline CDR1 MNHEY, CDR2 SMNVEV (reference sequence). In nucleotides, the CDR3 is TGTGCCAGCAGTCCGACAGGGGTTCGGAAGACCCAGTACTTC. This codes for CASSPTGVRKTQYF.

The V and J genes are TRBV5-6 and TRBJ1-4, with D possibly matching TRBD1 (6 bases). This CDR3 has 15 amino acids. Trimming removed 4 bases from V and 8 bases from J, with 18 bases in between. Germline CDR1 reads SGHDT; CDR2 reads YYEEEE. The CDR3: CASSLGQSKWEKLFF. For the CDR3, the DNA is TGTGCCAGCAGCCTCGGACAGTCTAAGTGGGAAAAACTGTTTTTT.

V is TRBV6-5 and J is TRBJ1-2; 7 positions match TRBD1. Germline loops: CDR1 MNHEY, CDR2 SVGAGI. The CDR3 extends over 15 amino acids. Trimming took 4 bases from V and 3 from J; bases not matched to a gene: 8. The CDR3 sequence is CASSSPGGKDYGYTF. DNA for the CDR3: TGTGCCAGCAGTTCTCCAGGGGGGAAGGACTATGGCTACACCTTC.

The chain joins TRBV5-4 to TRBJ2-7; D call uncertain. The germline V gene has CDR1 SGHNT and CDR2 YYREEE (reference sequence). Trimming cost V 0 bases and J 5 bases, with 12 bases left between them. This CDR3 is built from 14 residues. The CDR3 here is CASSLGQEDDEQYF. The CDR3 DNA reads as TGTGCCAGCAGCTTGGGGCAGGAAGACGACGAGCAGTACTTC.

In this sample, this clone turned up once. The rearrangement links TRBV6-5 to TRBJ2-2, with D possibly TRBD2 on 6 matching bases. Germline CDR1 MNHEY, CDR2 SVGAGI. The germline V and J ends were trimmed by 6 bases and 5 bases, with 13 bases remaining between them. There are 14 residues in the CDR3. For the CDR3, the DNA is TGTGCCAGCAGCCGGGGGAAATCGACCGGGGAGCTGTTTTTT. Translated: CASSRGKSTGELFF.

V is TRBV5-1 and J is TRBJ1-4; tentative D call: TRBD1 (6 bases). Trimming left V 4 bases short and J 1 base short, with 11 bases between. The CDR3 sequence is 15 residues long. Germline CDR1 reads SGHRS; CDR2 reads YFSETQ. This chain's CDR3 is CASSPQDRTNEKLFF. CDR3 in DNA: TGCGCCAGCAGCCCCCAGGACAGAACTAATGAAAAACTGTTTTTT.